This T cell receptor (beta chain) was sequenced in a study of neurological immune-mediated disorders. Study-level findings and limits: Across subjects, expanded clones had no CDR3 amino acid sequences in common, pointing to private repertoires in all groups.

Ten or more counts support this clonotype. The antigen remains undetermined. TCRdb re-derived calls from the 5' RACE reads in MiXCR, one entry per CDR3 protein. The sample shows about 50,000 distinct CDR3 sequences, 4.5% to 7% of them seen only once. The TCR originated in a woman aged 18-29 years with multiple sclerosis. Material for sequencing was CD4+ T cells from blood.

The CDR3 DNA reads as TGTGCCAGCAGCCTCGAAACGGCCTACAGGGCCCAACCTTCGAACACTGAAGCTTTCTTT. Its protein is CASSLETAYRAQPSNTEAFF. The chain uses TRBV14 and TRBJ1-1; perhaps TRBD1 as D (6 bases). Germline V gene data show CDR1 as SGHDN and CDR2 as FVKESK. V was clipped by 4 bases and J by 1 base, with 28 bases between them. The CDR3 sequence is 20 residues long.